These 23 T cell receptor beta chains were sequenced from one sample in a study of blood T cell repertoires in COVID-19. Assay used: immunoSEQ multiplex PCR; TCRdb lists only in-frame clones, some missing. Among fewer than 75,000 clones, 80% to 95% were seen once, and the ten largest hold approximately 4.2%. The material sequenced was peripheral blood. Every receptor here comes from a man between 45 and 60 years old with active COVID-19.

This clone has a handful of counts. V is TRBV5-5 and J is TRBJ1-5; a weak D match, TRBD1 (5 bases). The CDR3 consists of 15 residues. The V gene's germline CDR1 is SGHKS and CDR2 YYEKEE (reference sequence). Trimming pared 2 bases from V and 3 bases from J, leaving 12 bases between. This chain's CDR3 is CASSFWGGLNQPQHF. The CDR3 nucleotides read TGTGCCAGCAGCTTTTGGGGGGGACTCAATCAGCCCCAGCATTTT.

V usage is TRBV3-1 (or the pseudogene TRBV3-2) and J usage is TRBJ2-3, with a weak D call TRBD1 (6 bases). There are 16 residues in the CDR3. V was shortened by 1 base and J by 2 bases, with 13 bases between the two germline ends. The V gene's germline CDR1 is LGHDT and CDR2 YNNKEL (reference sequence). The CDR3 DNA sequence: TGTGCCAGCAGCCAAGGTACAGGGCCACACACAGATACGCAGTATTTT. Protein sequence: CASSQGTGPHTDTQYF.

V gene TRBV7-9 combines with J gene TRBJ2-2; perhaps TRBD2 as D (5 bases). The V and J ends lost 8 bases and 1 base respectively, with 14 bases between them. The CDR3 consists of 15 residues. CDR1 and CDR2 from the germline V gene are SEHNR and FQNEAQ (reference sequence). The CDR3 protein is CASESGRVNTGELFF. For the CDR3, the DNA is TGTGCCAGCGAGAGCGGACGGGTGAACACCGGGGAGCTGTTTTTT.

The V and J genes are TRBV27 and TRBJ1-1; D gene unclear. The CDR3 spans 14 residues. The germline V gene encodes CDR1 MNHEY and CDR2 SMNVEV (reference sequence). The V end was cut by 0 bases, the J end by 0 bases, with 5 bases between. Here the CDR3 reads CASSLSAVNTEAFF. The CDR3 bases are TGTGCCAGCAGTTTATCGGCGGTGAACACTGAAGCTTTCTTT.

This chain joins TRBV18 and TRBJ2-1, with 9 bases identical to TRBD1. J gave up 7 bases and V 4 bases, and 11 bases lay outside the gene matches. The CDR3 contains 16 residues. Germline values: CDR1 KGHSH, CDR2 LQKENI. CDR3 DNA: TGTGCCAGCTCACTGGGACAGGGAGAGGGCCAAAATGAGCAGTTCTTC. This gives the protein CASSLGQGEGQNEQFF.

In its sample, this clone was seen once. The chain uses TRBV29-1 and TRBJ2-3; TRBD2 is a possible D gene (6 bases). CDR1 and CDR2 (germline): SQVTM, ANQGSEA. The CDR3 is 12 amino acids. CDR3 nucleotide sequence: TGCAGTACTCTGGGGGGAACAGATACGCAGTATTTT. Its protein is CSTLGGTDTQYF.

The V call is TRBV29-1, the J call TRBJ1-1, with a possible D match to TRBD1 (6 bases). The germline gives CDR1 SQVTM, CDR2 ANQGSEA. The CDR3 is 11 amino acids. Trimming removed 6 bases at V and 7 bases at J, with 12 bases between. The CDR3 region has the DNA TGCAGCGTCCAGGGGACCGGTGAAGCTTTCTTT. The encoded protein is CSVQGTGEAFF.

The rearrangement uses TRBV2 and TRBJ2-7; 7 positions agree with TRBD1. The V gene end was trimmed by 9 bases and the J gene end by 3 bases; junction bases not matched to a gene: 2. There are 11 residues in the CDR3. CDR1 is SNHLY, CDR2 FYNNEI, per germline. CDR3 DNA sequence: TGTGCCAGTGACAGGGACTACGAGCAGTACTTC. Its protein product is CASDRDYEQYF.

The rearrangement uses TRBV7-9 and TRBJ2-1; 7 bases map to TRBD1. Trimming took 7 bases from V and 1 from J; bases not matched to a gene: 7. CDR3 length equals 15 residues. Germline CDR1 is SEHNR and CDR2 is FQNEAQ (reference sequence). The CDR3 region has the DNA TGTGCCAGCAACCCGGGACAGACGTCCTACAATGAGCAGTTCTTC. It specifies CASNPGQTSYNEQFF.

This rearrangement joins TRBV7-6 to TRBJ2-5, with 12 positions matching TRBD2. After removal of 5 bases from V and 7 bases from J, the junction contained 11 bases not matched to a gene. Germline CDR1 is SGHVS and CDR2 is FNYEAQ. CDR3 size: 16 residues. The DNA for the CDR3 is TGTGCCAGCAGCCCGCAACTAGCGGGGGGTGTCGTGACCCAGTACTTC. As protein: CASSPQLAGGVVTQYF.

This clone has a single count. The CDR3 loop reads CASSAGQAPETQYF. The CDR3 DNA follows: TGCGCCAGCAGTGCCGGACAGGCGCCAGAGACCCAGTACTTC. The chain carries TRBV10-1 and TRBJ2-5, with 7 positions matching TRBD1. The trim removed 4 bases at V and 4 bases at J, leaving 6 bases unmatched. The germline gives CDR1 WNHNN, CDR2 SYGVQD (reference sequence). There are 14 residues in the CDR3.

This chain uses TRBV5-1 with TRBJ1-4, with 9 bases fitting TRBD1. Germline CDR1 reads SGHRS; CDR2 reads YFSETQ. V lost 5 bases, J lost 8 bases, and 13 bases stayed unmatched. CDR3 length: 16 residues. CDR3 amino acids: CASRTGGEVSTEKLFF. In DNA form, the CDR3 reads TGCGCCAGCAGGACAGGGGGAGAGGTCTCGACGGAAAAACTGTTTTTT.

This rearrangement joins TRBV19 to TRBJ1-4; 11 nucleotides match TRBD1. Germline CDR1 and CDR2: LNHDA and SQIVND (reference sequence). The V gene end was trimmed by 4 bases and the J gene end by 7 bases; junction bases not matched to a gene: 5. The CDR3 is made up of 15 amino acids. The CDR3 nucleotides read TGTGCCAGTAGTACTGGGGACAGGGGGGTTGAAAAACTGTTTTTT. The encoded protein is CASSTGDRGVEKLFF.

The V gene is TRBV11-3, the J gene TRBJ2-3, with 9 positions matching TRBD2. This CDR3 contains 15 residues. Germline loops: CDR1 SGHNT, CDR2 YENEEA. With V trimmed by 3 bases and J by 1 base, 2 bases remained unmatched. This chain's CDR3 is CASSFERGGTDTQYF. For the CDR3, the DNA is TGTGCCAGCAGCTTTGAGCGGGGGGGCACAGATACGCAGTATTTT. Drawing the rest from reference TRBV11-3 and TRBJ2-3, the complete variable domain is EAGVVQSPRYKIIEKKQPVAFWCNPISGHNTLYWYLQNLGQGPELLIRYENEEAVDDSQLPKDRFSAERLKGVDSTLKIQPAELGDSAVYLCASSFERGGTDTQYFGPGTRLTVL.

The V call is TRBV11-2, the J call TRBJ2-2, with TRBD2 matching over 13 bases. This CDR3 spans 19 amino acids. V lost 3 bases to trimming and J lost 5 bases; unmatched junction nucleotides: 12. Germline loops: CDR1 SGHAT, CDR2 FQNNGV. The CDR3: CASSFPPSGLAGATGELFF. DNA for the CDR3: TGTGCCAGCAGCTTTCCCCCCTCCGGACTAGCGGGAGCAACCGGGGAGCTGTTTTTT.

The CDR3 loop reads CASSLGPRQANTF. CDR3 sequence (DNA): TGTGCCAGCAGCTTAGGCCCTCGGCAGGCCAACACCTTC. V and J are TRBV11-2 and TRBJ1-2; no firm D call. Germline V CDR1 and CDR2: SGHAT, FQNNGV. The CDR3 runs to 13 residues. Trimming stripped 1 base from V and 12 bases from J, with 15 bases between.

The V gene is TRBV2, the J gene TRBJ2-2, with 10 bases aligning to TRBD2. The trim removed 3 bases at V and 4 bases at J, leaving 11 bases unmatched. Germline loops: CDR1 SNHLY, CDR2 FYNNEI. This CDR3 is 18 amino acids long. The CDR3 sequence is CASSDWGPSGSITGELFF. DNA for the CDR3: TGTGCCAGCAGTGATTGGGGTCCTAGCGGGAGCATCACCGGGGAGCTGTTTTTT. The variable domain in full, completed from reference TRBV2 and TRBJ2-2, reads EPEVTQTPSHQVTQMGQEVILRCVPISNHLYFYWYRQILGQKVEFLVSFYNNEISEKSEIFDDQFSVERPDGSNFTLKIRSTKLEDSAMYFCASSDWGPSGSITGELFFGEGSRLTVL.

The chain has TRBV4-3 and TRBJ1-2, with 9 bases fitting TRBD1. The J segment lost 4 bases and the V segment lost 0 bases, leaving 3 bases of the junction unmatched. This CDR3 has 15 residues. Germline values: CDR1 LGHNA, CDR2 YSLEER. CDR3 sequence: CASSQDPQGAYGYTF. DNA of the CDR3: TGCGCCAGCAGCCAAGATCCACAGGGGGCCTATGGCTACACCTTC.

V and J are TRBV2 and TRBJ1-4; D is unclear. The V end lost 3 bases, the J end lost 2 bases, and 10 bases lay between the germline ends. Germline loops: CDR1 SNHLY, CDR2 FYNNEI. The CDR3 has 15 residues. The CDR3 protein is CASSEEGTTNEKLFF. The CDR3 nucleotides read TGTGCCAGCAGTGAGGAGGGAACCACTAATGAAAAACTGTTTTTT.

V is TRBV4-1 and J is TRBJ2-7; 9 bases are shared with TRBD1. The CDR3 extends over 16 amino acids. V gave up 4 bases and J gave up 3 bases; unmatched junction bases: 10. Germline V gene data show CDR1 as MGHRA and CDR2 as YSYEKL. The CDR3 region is CASSLRTGTGIYEQYF. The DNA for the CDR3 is TGCGCCAGCAGCCTTAGGACCGGGACAGGGATCTACGAGCAGTACTTC.

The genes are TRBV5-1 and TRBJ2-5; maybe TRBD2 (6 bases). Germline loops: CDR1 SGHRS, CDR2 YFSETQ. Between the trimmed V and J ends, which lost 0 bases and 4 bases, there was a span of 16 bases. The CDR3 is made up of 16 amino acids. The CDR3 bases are TGCGCCAGCAGCTTGGAGGCGGGAAAGAGAGGAGAGACCCAGTACTTC. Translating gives CASSLEAGKRGETQYF.

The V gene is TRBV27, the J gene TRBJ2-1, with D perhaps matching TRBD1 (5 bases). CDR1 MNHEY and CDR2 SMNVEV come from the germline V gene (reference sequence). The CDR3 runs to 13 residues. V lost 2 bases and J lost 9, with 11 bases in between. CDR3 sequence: CASSLRGRLEQFF. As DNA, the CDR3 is TGTGCCAGCAGTTTAAGGGGCAGGCTTGAGCAGTTCTTC.

CDR3 in DNA: TGTGCCAGCTCGCGACTAGCGGGACAGAAAGAGACCCAGTACTTC. Its translation is CASSRLAGQKETQYF. This chain uses TRBV6-5 with TRBJ2-5, with 11 bases fitting TRBD2. CDR1 MNHEY and CDR2 SVGAGI come from the germline V gene. The CDR3 length is 15 residues. V lost 8 bases and J lost 3; bases outside the gene matches: 8.